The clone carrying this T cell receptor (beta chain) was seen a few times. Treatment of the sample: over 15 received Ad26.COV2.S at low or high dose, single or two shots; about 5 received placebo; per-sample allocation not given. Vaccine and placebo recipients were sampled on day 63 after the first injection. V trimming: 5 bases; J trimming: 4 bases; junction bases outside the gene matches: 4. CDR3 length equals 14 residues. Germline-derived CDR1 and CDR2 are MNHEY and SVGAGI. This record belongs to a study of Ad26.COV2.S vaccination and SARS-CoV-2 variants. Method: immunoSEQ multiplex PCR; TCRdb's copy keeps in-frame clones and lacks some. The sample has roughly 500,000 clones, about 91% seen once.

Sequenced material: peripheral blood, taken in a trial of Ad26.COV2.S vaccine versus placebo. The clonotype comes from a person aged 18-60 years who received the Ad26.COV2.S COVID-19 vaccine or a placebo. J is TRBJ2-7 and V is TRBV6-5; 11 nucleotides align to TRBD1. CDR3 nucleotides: TGTGCCAGCAGTCGGACAGGGGGCGGTTACGAGCAGTACTTC. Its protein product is CASSRTGGGYEQYF.